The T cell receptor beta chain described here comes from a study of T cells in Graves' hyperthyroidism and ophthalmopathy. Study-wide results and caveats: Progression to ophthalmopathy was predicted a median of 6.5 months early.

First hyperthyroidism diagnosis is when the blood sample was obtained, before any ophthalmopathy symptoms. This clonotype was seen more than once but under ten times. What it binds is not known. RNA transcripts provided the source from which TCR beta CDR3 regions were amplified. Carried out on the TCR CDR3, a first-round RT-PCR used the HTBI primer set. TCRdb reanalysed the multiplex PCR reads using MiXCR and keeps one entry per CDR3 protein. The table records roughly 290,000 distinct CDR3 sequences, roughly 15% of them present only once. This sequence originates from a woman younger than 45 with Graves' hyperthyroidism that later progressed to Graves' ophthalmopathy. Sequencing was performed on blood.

The CDR3 reads CASKDRGRNTIYF. In DNA form, the CDR3 reads TGCGCCAGCAAGGACAGGGGTAGAAACACCATATATTTT. The rearrangement joins TRBV4-1 to TRBJ1-3; 9 bases fit TRBD1. The CDR3 loop spans 13 amino acids. The trim removed 7 bases at V and 5 bases at J, leaving 3 bases unmatched. CDR1 is MGHRA, CDR2 YSYEKL, per germline.